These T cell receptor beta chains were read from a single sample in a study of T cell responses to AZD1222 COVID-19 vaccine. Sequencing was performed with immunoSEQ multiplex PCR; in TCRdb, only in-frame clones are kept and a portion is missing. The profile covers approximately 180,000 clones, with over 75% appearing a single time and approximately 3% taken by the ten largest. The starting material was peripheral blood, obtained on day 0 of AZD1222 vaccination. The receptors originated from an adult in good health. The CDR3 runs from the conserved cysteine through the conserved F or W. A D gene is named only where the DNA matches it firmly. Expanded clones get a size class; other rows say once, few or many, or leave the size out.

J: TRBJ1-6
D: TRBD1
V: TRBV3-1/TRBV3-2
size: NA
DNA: TGTGCCAGCAGCCAAGCTGACAGGGGATTCGGTTCACCCCTCCACTTT
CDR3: CASSQADRGFGSPLHF

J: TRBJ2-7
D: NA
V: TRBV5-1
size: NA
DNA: TGCGCCAGCAGCTTGGGACAGTTCTACGAGCAGTACTTC
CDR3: CASSLGQFYEQYF

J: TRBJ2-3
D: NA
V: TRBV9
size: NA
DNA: TGTGCCAGCAGCGTATCCCAGGGGGGTACTAGCACAGATACGCAGTATTTT
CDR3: CASSVSQGGTSTDTQYF

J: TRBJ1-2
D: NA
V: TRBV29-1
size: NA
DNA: TGCAGCGTTGGGGGGTCCAACTATGGCTACACCTTC
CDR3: CSVGGSNYGYTF

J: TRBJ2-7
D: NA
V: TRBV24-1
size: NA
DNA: TGTGCCACCAGTGACGGGTACGAGCAGTACTTC
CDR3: CATSDGYEQYF

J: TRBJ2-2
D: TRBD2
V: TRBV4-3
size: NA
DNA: TGCGCCAGCAGCCAAGATATCGGGGGGGCCGCTAACACCGGGGAGCTGTTTTTT
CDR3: CASSQDIGGAANTGELFF

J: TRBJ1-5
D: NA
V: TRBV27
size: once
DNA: TGTGCCAGCAGCGGCCACGGACAGAGTAGCAATCAGCCCCAGCATTTT
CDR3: CASSGHGQSSNQPQHF

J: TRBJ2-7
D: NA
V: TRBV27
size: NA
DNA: TGTGCCAGCAGTTTACAGCAGGGGAGCTCCTACGAGCAGTACTTC
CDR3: CASSLQQGSSYEQYF

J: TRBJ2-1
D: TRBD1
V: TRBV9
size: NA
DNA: TGTGCCAGCAGCGTAGGACAGGGGTACAATGAGCAGTTCTTC
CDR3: CASSVGQGYNEQFF

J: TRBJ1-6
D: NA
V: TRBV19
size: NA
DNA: TGTGCCAGTAGTATAGGCGGCCAGGGAGATTCACCCCTCCACTTT
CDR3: CASSIGGQGDSPLHF

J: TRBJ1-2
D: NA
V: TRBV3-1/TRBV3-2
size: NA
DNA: TGTGCCAGCAGCCAAGCAGGGAAAGATGGCTACACCTTC
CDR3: CASSQAGKDGYTF

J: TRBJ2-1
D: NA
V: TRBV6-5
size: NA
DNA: TGTGCCAGCAGTTCCGGACTCCTCTACAATGAGCAGTTCTTC
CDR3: CASSSGLLYNEQFF

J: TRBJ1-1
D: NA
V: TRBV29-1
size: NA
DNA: TGCAGCGTGTCGGTGGGTGGAAACACTGAAGCTTTCTTT
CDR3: CSVSVGGNTEAFF

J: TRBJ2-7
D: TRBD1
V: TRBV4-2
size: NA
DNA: TGTGCCAGCAGCCCAGGGACAGGGACCTACGAGCAGTACTTC
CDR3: CASSPGTGTYEQYF

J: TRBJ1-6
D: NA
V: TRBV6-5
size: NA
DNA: TGTGCCAGCAGACCGAGCTCCTATAATTCACCCCTCCACTTT
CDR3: CASRPSSYNSPLHF

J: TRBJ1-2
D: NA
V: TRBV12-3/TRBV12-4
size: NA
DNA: NA
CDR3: CASSFGTGAITF

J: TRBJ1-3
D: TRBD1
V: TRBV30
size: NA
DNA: TGTGCCTGGAGTGAGGGGACAGTCTCTGGAAACACCATATATTTT
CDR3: CAWSEGTVSGNTIYF

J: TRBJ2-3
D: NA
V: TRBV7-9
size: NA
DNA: TGTGCCAGCAGCCAGGCAGGGGGTACTAGCGCAGATACGCAGTATTTT
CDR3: CASSQAGGTSADTQYF

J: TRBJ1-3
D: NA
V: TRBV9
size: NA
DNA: TGTGCCAGCAGCCCGGGGGCCCCGAGCTCTGGAAACACCATATATTTT
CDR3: CASSPGAPSSGNTIYF

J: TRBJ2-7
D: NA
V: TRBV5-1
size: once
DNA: TGCGCCAGCAGCTGGTCCGGGACAGAGGGAGGAGAGCAGTACTTC
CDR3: CASSWSGTEGGEQYF

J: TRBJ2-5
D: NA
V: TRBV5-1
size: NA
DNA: TGCGCCAGCAGCCCTGGACAGAGAGCCGAAGAGACCCAGTACTTC
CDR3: CASSPGQRAEETQYF

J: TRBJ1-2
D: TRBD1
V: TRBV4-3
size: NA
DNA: TGCGCCAGCAGCCAAGACACCGGGACAGGGAACTATGGCTACACCTTC
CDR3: CASSQDTGTGNYGYTF

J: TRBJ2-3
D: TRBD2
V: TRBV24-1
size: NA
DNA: TGTGCCACCAGTGACCCGAGCGGGGGGGCCGCAGATACGCAGTATTTT
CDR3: CATSDPSGGAADTQYF

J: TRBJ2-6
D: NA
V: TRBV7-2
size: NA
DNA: TGTGCCAGCAGTTGGGGGTCTGGGGCCAACGTCCTGACTTTC
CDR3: CASSWGSGANVLTF